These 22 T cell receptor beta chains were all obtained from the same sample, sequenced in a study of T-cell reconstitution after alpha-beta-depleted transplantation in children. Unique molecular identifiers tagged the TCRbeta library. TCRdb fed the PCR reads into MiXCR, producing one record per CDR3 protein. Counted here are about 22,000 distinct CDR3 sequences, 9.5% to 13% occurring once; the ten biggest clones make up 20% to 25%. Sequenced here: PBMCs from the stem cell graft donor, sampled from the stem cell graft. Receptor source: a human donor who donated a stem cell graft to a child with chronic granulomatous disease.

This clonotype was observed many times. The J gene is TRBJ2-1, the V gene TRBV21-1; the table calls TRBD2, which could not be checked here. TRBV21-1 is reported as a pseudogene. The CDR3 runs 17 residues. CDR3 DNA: TGTGCCAGCAGCAAAGGGACAGTAACGGGACTTAACGATGAGCAGTTCTTC. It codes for CASSKGTVTGLNDEQFF.

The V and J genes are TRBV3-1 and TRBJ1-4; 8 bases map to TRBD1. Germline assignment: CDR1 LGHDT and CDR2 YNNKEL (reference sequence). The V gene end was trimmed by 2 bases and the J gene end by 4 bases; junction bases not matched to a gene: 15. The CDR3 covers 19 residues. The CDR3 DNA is TGTGCCAGCAGCCAATGGCGACACCCGGACAGGGAGATTAATGAAAAACTGTTTTTT. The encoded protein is CASSQWRHPDREINEKLFF.

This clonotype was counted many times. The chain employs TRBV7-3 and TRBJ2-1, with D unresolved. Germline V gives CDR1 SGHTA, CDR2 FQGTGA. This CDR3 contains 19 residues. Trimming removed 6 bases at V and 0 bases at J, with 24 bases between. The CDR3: CASRSGPHKSLGSYNEQFF. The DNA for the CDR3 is TGTGCCAGCAGATCCGGGCCCCATAAATCACTGGGCTCCTACAATGAGCAGTTCTTC.

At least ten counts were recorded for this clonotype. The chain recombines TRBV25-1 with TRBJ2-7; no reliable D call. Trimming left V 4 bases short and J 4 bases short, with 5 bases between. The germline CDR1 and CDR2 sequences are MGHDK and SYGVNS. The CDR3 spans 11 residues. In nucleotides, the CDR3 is TGTGCCAGCAGTGTTAGTTACGAGCAGTACTTC. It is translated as CASSVSYEQYF.

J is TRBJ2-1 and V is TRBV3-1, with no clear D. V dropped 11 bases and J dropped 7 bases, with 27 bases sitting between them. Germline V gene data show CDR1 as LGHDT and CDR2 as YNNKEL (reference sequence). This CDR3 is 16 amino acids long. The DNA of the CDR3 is TGTGCCTGCTCCGCCAAGTGGTTACCTTGGTATAATGAGCAGTTCTTC. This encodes CACSAKWLPWYNEQFF.

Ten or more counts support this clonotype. CDR3 sequence reads: CASGGLAVSGANVLTF. CDR3 nucleotide sequence: TGTGCCAGCGGAGGACTAGCGGTTTCTGGGGCCAACGTCCTGACTTTC. This rearrangement joins TRBV14 to TRBJ2-6; 10 nucleotides match TRBD2. CDR1 is SGHDN and CDR2 is FVKESK in the germline V gene. V shed 8 bases, J shed 1 base, and the junction held 5 bases outside the gene matches. This CDR3 region has 16 residues. Together with reference TRBV14 and TRBJ2-6, the CDR3 gives the full variable domain: EAGVTQFPSHSVIEKGQTVTLRCDPISGHDNLYWYRRVMGKEIKFLLHFVKESKQDESGMPNNRFLAERTGGTYSTLKVQPAELEDSGVYFCASGGLAVSGANVLTFGAGSRLTVL.

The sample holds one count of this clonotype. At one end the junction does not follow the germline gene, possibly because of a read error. The CDR3 DNA follows: TGTGCCACGACGACACTCAACTCTGGAAACACCATATATTTC. It encodes CATTTLNSGNTIYF. The V gene is TRBV15, the J gene TRBJ1-3; no firm D call. Germline V CDR1 and CDR2: LNHNV, YYDKDF (reference sequence). This CDR3 is 14 amino acids long.

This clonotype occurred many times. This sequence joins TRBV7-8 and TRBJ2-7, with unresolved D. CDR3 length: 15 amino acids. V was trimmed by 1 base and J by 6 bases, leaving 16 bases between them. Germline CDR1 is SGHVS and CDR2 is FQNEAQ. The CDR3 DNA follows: TGTGCCAGCAGCTTAGGGGTCTCTTTGAGTCCCGAGCAGTACTTC. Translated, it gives CASSLGVSLSPEQYF.

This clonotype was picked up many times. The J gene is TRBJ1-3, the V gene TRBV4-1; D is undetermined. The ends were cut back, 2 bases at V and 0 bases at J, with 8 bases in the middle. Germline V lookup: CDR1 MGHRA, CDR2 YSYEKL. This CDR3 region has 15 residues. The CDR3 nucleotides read TGCGCCAGCAGCCAATCAAAGAGCTCTGGAAACACCATATATTTT. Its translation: CASSQSKSSGNTIYF.

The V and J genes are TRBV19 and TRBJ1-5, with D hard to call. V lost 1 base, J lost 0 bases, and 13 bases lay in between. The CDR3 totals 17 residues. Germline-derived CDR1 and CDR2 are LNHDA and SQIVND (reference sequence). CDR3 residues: CASSIASAAHSNQPQHF. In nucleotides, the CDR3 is TGTGCCAGTAGTATAGCCTCGGCGGCCCATAGCAATCAGCCCCAGCATTTT.

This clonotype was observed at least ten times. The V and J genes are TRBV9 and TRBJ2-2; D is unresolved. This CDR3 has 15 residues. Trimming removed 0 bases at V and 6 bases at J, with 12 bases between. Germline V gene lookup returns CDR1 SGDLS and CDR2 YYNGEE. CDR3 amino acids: CASSVEVRVPGELFF. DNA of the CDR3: TGTGCCAGCAGCGTAGAGGTCCGAGTTCCCGGGGAGCTGTTTTTT.

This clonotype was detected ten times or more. The CDR3 DNA reads as TGTGCCAGCAGCTCCAAACTAGCGGCCTTCCAAGAGACCCAGTACTTC. Translating it yields CASSSKLAAFQETQYF. V and J are TRBV7-9 and TRBJ2-5; 8 bases align to TRBD2. This CDR3 contains 16 residues. Trimming cost V 4 bases and J 1 base; bases outside gene matches: 8. CDR1 is SEHNR and CDR2 is FQNEAQ in the germline V gene (reference sequence).

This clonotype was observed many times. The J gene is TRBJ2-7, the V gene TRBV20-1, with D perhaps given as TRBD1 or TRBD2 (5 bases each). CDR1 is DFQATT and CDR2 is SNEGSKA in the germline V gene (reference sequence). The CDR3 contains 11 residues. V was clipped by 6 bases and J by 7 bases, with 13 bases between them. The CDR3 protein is CSAQGPTEQYF. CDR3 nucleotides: TGCAGTGCGCAGGGACCGACAGAGCAGTACTTC.

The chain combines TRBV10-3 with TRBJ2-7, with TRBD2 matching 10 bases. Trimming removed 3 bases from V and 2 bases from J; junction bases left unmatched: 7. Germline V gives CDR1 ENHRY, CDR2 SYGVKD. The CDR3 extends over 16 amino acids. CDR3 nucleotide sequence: TGTGCCATCAGTGACGCCGGGACTAGCGCCACCTACGAGCAGTACTTC. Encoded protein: CAISDAGTSATYEQYF.

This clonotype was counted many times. CDR3 amino acids: CASSTDRRNTEAFF. The CDR3 bases are TGTGCCAGCAGCACCGACAGAAGAAACACTGAAGCTTTCTTT. The V and J genes are TRBV7-9 and TRBJ1-1, with D possibly being TRBD1 (5 bases). V was cut by 5 bases and J by 2 bases, with 12 bases left in between. The germline V gene has CDR1 SEHNR and CDR2 FQNEAQ (reference sequence). The CDR3 loop spans 14 amino acids.

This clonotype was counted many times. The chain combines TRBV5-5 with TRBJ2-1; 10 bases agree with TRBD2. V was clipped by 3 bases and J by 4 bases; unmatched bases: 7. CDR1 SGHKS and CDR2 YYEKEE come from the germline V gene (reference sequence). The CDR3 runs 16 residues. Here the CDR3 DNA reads TGTGCCAGCAGCTCTCCCACTAGCGGGACATACAATGAGCAGTTCTTC. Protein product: CASSSPTSGTYNEQFF.

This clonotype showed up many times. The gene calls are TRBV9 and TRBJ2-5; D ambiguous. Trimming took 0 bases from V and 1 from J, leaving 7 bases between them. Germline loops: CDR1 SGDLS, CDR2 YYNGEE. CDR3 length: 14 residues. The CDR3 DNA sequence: TGTGCCAGCAGCGTAGGGCAGTCCCAAGAGACCCAGTACTTC. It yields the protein CASSVGQSQETQYF.

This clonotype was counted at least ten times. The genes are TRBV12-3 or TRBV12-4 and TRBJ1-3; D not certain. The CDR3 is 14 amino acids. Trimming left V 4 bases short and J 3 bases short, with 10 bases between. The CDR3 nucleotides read TGTGCCAGCAGTTCCAGTAGCGGTGGAAACACCATATATTTT. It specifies CASSSSSGGNTIYF.

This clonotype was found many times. The CDR3 loop reads CASSSVTGGSGNTIYF. In nucleotides, the CDR3 is TGCGCCAGCAGCTCGGTGACAGGGGGCTCTGGAAACACCATATATTTT. J is TRBJ1-3 and V is TRBV5-1; 9 positions match TRBD1. Germline V gene sequence: CDR1 SGHRS, CDR2 YFSETQ. J lost 0 bases, V lost 3 bases, and 4 bases had no gene match. CDR3 length: 16 residues.

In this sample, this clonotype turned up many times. The DNA for the CDR3 is TGTGCCAGCAGCTCTGAACCGGGACAGGGTCTTTACAATGAGCAGTTCTTC. This sequence encodes CASSSEPGQGLYNEQFF. This chain uses TRBV13 with TRBJ2-1; 9 bases map to TRBD1. The germline V gene encodes CDR1 PRHDT and CDR2 FYEKMQ (reference sequence). This CDR3 is 17 amino acids long. Unmatched junction bases numbered 11, after V lost 4 bases and J lost 4 bases.

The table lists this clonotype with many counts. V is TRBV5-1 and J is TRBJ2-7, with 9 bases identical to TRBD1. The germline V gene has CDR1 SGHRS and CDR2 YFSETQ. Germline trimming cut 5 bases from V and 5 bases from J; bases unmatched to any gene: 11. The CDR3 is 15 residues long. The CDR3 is CASSQSPGQGDEQYF. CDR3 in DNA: TGCGCCAGCAGTCAATCACCGGGACAGGGAGACGAGCAGTACTTC.

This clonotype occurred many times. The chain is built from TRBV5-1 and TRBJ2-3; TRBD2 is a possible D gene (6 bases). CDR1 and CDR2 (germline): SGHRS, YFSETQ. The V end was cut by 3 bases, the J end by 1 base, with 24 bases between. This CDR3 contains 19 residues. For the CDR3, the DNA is TGCGCCAGCAGCTCGTACCCTCACACTAGCACGGCTGGCACAGATACGCAGTATTTT. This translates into CASSSYPHTSTAGTDTQYF. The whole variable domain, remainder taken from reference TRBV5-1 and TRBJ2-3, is KAGVTQTPRYLIKTRGQQVTLSCSPISGHRSVSWYQQTPGQGLQFLFEYFSETQRNKGNFPGRFSGRQFSNSRSEMNVSTLELGDSALYLCASSSYPHTSTAGTDTQYFGPGTRLTVL.